The sequence of this T cell receptor (beta chain) was determined in a study of blood T cell repertoires in COVID-19. Study-level information: Nucleic acid was either cDNA or gDNA, and it came from T cells, B-cell-depleted T cells, or PBMCs.

The CDR3 sequence is 12 residues long. In germline, CDR1 is SEHNR, CDR2 FQNEAQ (reference sequence). The V segment lost 4 bases and the J segment 7 bases; nucleotides outside the gene matches: 1. Using immunoSEQ multiplex PCR, the repertoire was profiled, and TCRdb retains in-frame clones only, with some absent. Among roughly 250,000 clones, approximately 86% were seen once, and the ten largest hold 2.5% to 3.5%. Sample: PBMCs or T cells enriched from blood (not recorded which). The genes are TRBV7-9 and TRBJ1-2; 9 bases are a match to TRBD1. The clonotype was recovered from a woman aged 40 to 50 with acute COVID-19. The CDR3: CASSSGQGGYTF. CDR3 DNA: TGTGCCAGCAGCTCGGGACAGGGTGGCTACACCTTC. Drawing the rest from reference TRBV7-9 and TRBJ1-2, the complete variable domain is DTGVSQNPRHKITKRGQNVTFRCDPISEHNRLYWYRQTLGQGPEFLTYFQNEAQLEKSRLLSDRFSAERPKGSFSTLEIQRTEQGDSAMYLCASSSGQGGYTFGSGTRLTVV.